This T cell receptor (beta chain) came from a study of OX40 agonist ivuxolimab in advanced cancers. Whole-study findings and limits: Both CD4+ and CD8+ T cell populations in blood had undergone clonal expansion by week 6 at 0.1 to 3.0 mg/kg.

The germline CDR1 and CDR2 sequences are MNHNY and SVGAGI (reference sequence). The CDR3 loop spans 13 amino acids. V lost 4 bases, J lost 9 bases, and 13 bases lay in between. This table comes from immunoSEQ multiplex PCR, and its TCRdb copy is limited to in-frame clones, with some not included. The sample holds approximately 90,000 clones, around 87% seen once. People who had autoimmune disease history or systemic immunosuppression were excluded. About this clone: Its specificity is unknown.

This TCR came from an adult with an advanced solid tumor such as melanoma, head and neck, liver or kidney cancer. The genes are TRBV6-6 and TRBJ2-1; tentatively, D is TRBD2 (5 bases). The sample consisted of CD4+ or CD8+ T cells sorted from blood, taken in a trial of the OX40 agonist ivuxolimab. The CDR3 region is CASSSTGIGEQFF. The CDR3 DNA is TGTGCCAGCAGTTCGACGGGAATTGGTGAGCAGTTCTTC.